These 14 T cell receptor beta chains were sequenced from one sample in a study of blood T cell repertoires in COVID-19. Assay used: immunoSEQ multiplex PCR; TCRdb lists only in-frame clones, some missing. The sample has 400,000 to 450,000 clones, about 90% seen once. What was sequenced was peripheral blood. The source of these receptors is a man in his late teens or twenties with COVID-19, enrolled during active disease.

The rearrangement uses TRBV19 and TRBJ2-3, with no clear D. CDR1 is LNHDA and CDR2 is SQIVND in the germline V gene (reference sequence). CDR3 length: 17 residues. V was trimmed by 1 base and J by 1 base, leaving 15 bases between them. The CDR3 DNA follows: TGTGCCAGTAGTATAGCTCCCAGGCCCTCGGGCACAGATACGCAGTATTTT. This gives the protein CASSIAPRPSGTDTQYF.

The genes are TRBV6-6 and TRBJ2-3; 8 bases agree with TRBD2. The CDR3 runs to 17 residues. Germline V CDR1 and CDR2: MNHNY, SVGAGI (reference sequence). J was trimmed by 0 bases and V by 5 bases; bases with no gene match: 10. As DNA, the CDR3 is TGTGCCAGCAGTCGCCTAGGCGGGGGGACTAGCACAGATACGCAGTATTTT. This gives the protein CASSRLGGGTSTDTQYF.

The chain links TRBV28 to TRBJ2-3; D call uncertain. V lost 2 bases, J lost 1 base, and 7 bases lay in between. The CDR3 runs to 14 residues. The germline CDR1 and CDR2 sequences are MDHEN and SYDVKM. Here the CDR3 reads CASSLVVGTDTQYF. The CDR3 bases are TGTGCCAGCAGTTTAGTAGTAGGCACAGATACGCAGTATTTT.

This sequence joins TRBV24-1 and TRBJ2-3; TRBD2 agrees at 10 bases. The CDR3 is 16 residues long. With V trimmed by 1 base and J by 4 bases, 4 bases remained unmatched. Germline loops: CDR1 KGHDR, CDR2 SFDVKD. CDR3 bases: TGTGCCACCAGTGATTTAGCGGGAGGGAGGTCAGATACGCAGTATTTT. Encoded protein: CATSDLAGGRSDTQYF.

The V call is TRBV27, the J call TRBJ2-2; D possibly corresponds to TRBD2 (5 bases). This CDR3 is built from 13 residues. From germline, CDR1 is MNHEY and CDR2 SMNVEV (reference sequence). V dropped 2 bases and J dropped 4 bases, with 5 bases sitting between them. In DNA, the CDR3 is TGTGCCAGCAGTTTAGCGGGCACCGGGGAGCTGTTTTTT. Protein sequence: CASSLAGTGELFF.

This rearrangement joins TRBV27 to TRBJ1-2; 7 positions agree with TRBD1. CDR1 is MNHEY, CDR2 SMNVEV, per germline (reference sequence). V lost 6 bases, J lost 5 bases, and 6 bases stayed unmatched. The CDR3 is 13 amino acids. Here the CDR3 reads CASRTGTEYGYTF. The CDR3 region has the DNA TGTGCCAGCAGGACCGGGACAGAGTATGGCTACACCTTC.

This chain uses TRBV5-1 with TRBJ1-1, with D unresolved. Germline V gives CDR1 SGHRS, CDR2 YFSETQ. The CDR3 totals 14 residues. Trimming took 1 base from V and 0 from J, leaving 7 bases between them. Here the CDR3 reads CASSLSHLNTEAFF. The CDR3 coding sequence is TGCGCCAGCAGCTTGAGTCACTTGAACACTGAAGCTTTCTTT. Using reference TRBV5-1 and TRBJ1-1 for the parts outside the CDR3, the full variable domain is KAGVTQTPRYLIKTRGQQVTLSCSPISGHRSVSWYQQTPGQGLQFLFEYFSETQRNKGNFPGRFSGRQFSNSRSEMNVSTLELGDSALYLCASSLSHLNTEAFFGQGTRLTVV.

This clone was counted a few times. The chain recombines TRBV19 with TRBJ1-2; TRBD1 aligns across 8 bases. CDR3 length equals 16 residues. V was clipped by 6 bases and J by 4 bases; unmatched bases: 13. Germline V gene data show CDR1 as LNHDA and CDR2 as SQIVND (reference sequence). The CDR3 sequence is CASSHGATGGSYGYTF. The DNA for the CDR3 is TGTGCCAGTAGCCATGGAGCCACAGGGGGGAGCTATGGCTACACCTTC.

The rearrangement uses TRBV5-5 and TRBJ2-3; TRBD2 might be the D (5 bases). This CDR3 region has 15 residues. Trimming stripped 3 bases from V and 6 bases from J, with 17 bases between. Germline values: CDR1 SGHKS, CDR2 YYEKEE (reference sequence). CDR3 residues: CASSSFGVREDTQYF. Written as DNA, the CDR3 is TGTGCCAGCAGCTCATTCGGGGTGAGGGAGGATACGCAGTATTTT.

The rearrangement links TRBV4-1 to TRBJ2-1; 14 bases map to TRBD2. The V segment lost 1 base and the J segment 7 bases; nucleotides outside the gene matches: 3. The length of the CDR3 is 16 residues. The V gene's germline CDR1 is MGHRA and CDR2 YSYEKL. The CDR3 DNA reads TGCGCCAGCAGCCAAGCCGGGACTAGCGGGAGAAATGAGCAGTTCTTC. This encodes CASSQAGTSGRNEQFF.

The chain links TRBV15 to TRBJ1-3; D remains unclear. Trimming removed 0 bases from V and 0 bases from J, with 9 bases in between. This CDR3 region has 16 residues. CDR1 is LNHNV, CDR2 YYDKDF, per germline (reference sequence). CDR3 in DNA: TGTGCCACCAGCAGAGATCCGGTACCCTCTGGAAACACCATATATTTT. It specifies CATSRDPVPSGNTIYF.

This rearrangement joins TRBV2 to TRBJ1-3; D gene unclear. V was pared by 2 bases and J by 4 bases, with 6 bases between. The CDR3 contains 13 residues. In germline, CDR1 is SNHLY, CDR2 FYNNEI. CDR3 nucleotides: TGTGCCAGCAGTGAAATTAGCGGAAACACCATATATTTT. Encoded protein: CASSEISGNTIYF.

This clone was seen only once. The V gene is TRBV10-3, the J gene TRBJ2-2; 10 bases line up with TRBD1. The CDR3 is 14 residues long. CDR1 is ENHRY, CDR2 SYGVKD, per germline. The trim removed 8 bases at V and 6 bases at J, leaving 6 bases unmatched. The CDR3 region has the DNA TGTGCCATCGGGACAGGGGCCCTCTCCGGGGAGCTGTTTTTT. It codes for CAIGTGALSGELFF.

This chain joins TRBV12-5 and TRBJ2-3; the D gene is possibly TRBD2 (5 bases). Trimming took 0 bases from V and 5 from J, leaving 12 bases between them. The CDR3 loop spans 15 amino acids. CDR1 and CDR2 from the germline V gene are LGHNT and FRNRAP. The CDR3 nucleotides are TGTGCTAGTGGTTTGGTACCCCCAGAGGGAGATACGCAGTATTTT. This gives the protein CASGLVPPEGDTQYF.